This is a list of T cell receptor beta chains from one sample in a study of blood T cells in healthy people across ages. TCRdb called the 5' RACE reads again in MiXCR, with one record for every CDR3 protein. Among over 1,500,000 distinct CDR3 sequences listed, around 42% were seen once. Source material: blood. These receptors were collected from a human donor in good health. CDR3s include the opening cysteine and the closing phenylalanine or tryptophan. A D gene is named only where the DNA matches it firmly. A row's size may be missing; if present it is once, few, many or a size class.

TRBJ2-7,-,TRBV28,-,CASSSPDSLLPYEQYF,TGTGCCAGCAGTTCCCCGGATAGCCTCCTCCCCTACGAGCAGTACTTC
TRBJ2-7,TRBD1,TRBV4-2,-,CASSQDRIGTGVYEQYF,TGTGCCAGCAGCCAAGATAGGATAGGGACAGGGGTGTACGAGCAGTACTTC
TRBJ1-2,-,TRBV25-1,-,CARSNYDYTF,TGTGCCAGGTCAAACTATGACTACACCTTC
TRBJ2-1,TRBD2,TRBV5-6,few,CASSLGGTSGTNEQFF,TGTGCCAGCAGCTTGGGTGGGACTAGCGGTACAAATGAGCAGTTCTTC
TRBJ1-5,-,TRBV20-1,-,CNAFSQEDQPQHF,TGCAATGCGTTTTCTCAGGAGGATCAGCCCCAGCATTTT
TRBJ2-1,TRBD2,TRBV6-2/TRBV6-3,-,CASKISSGGDYNEQFF,TGTGCCAGTAAGATTTCCAGCGGGGGGGACTACAATGAGCAGTTCTTC
TRBJ2-1,TRBD2,TRBV6-2/TRBV6-3,-,CASQGTTSSYNEQFF,TGTGCCAGCCAAGGGACTACGAGCTCCTACAATGAGCAGTTCTTC
TRBJ2-5,-,TRBV7-2,-,CASSLAGMRETQYF,TGTGCCAGCAGCTTAGCAGGGATGAGGGAGACCCAGTACTTC
TRBJ1-1,-,TRBV7-2,-,CASSVDGPIQGAFF,TGTGCCAGCAGCGTAGACGGGCCGATCCAGGGGGCTTTCTTT
TRBJ1-5,TRBD1,TRBV30,-,CAWAPRAQGAEYSNQPQHF,TGTGCCTGGGCTCCAAGGGCACAGGGGGCCGAATATAGCAATCAGCCCCAGCATTTT
TRBJ2-4,-,TRBV6-1,few,CASSEGVRTKLAKNIQYF,TGTGCCAGCAGTGAAGGCGTCCGGACAAAGTTAGCCAAAAACATTCAGTACTTC
TRBJ1-2,-,TRBV9,few,CASSVATGHYGYTF,TGTGCCAGCAGCGTAGCAACCGGACACTATGGCTACACCTTC
TRBJ1-2,-,TRBV28,-,CASSLHSHINYGYTF,TGTGCCAGCAGTTTACACAGCCATATTAACTATGGCTACACCTTC
TRBJ1-1,-,TRBV6-2/TRBV6-3,-,CASRSQLTGFRDTEAFF,TGTGCCAGCAGATCACAACTAACAGGGTTTCGTGACACTGAAGCTTTCTTT
TRBJ2-1,-,TRBV11-2,-,CASSLGGPPYEQFF,TGTGCCAGCAGCTTAGGAGGCCCCCCCTATGAGCAGTTCTTC
TRBJ2-2,TRBD1,TRBV11-2,few,CASFNRDRGRTGELFF,TGTGCCAGTTTTAATCGGGACAGGGGAAGGACCGGGGAGCTGTTTTTT
TRBJ2-2,TRBD1,TRBV6-1,-,CASDSLGQRWARFNTGELFF,TGTGCCAGCGATTCGTTGGGACAGCGCTGGGCCAGGTTTAACACCGGGGAGCTGTTTTTT
TRBJ2-7,-,TRBV5-1,few,CASSWPDYEQYF,TGCGCCAGCAGCTGGCCAGACTACGAGCAGTACTTC
TRBJ2-4,-,TRBV28,-,CASKSPGGQYF,TGTGCCAGCAAGTCACCCGGCGGGCAGTACTTC
TRBJ1-1,-,TRBV5-5,few,CASSSDFVGLNTEAFF,TGTGCCAGCAGCTCGGACTTTGTGGGGCTGAACACTGAAGCTTTCTTT
TRBJ2-7,TRBD1,TRBV24-1,-,CATKIPGTGSNEQYF,TGTGCCACCAAGATCCCCGGGACAGGGAGCAACGAGCAGTACTTC
TRBJ2-2,-,TRBV7-9,-,CASSTRRANTGELFF,TGTGCCAGCAGCACTCGACGGGCAAACACCGGGGAGCTGTTTTTT
TRBJ1-2,-,TRBV7-9,few,CASSLAGEGIEGYTF,TGTGCCAGCAGCTTAGCGGGAGAGGGTATAGAAGGCTACACCTTC
TRBJ2-2,TRBD1,TRBV20-1,-,CSATTGGLNTGELFF,TGCAGTGCTACCACAGGGGGCCTAAACACCGGGGAGCTGTTTTTT
TRBJ2-1,-,TRBV6-2/TRBV6-3,few,CASSLPTGEQFF,TGTGCCAGCAGTTTGCCGACAGGTGAGCAGTTCTTC
TRBJ1-2,-,TRBV20-1,-,CSAPRGRRSDSRGYTF,TGCAGTGCCCCGCGGGGCCGCAGGTCTGACTCCCGTGGCTACACCTTC
TRBJ2-1,TRBD2,TRBV4-2,few,CASSQNPGTSGDNEQFF,TGTGCCAGCAGCCAAAATCCCGGGACTAGCGGGGACAATGAGCAGTTCTTC
TRBJ2-1,TRBD1,TRBV4-3,few,CASSQDLGQGGSEQFF,TGCGCCAGCAGCCAAGATCTCGGACAGGGGGGTAGTGAGCAGTTCTTC
TRBJ2-3,-,TRBV10-3,few,CAISERVDTQYF,TGTGCCATCAGTGAACGGGTAGATACGCAGTATTTT
TRBJ1-1,TRBD1,TRBV27,few,CASSLGQGAYAFF,TGTGCCAGCAGTCTCGGACAGGGGGCTTACGCTTTCTTT
TRBJ2-3,-,TRBV3-1,-,CASSQRTITGTQYF,TGTGCCAGCAGCCAGAGGACCATCACAGGTACGCAGTATTTT
TRBJ2-3,TRBD1,TRBV28,-,CASSPTGTGGPTDTQYF,TGTGCCAGCAGCCCGACCGGGACAGGGGGCCCAACAGATACGCAGTATTTT
TRBJ1-5,TRBD1,TRBV30,few,CAWSADRGVERPQHF,TGTGCCTGGAGCGCGGACAGGGGAGTAGAGCGGCCCCAGCATTTT
TRBJ1-4,-,TRBV5-1,-,CAGSLNRITNEKLFF,TGCGCCGGCAGCTTGAACAGGATAACTAATGAAAAACTGTTTTTT
TRBJ1-2,-,TRBV7-9,few,CASSLGTAIANYGYTF,TGTGCCAGCAGCTTAGGGACAGCAATTGCTAACTATGGCTACACCTTC
TRBJ2-7,TRBD1,TRBV10-3,many,CAISESMVKGAYGYEQYF,TGTGCCATCAGTGAGTCGATGGTAAAGGGGGCATATGGGTACGAGCAGTACTTC
TRBJ2-5,TRBD2,TRBV7-3,few,CASSLRRSGGAPETQYF,TGTGCCAGCAGCTTAAGACGGAGCGGGGGGGCCCCAGAGACCCAGTACTTC
TRBJ1-4,-,TRBV4-3,few,CASSLLERGPEYEKLFF,TGCGCCAGCAGCCTCCTCGAAAGAGGGCCCGAATACGAAAAACTGTTTTTT
TRBJ1-3,-,TRBV12-3/TRBV12-4,-,CASSPGAFAGNTIYF,TGTGCCAGCAGTCCCGGAGCGTTCGCCGGAAACACCATATATTTT
TRBJ1-2,-,TRBV29-1,few,CSAVDSKDYGYTF,TGCAGCGCTGTGGACAGTAAAGACTATGGCTACACCTTC
TRBJ1-2,-,TRBV6-5,-,CASSPRGERGRYGYTF,TGTGCCAGCAGTCCGCGGGGGGAACGGGGACGGTATGGCTACACCTTC
TRBJ1-2,-,TRBV20-1,few,CSARDAVGTFYGYTF,TGCAGTGCTAGAGATGCTGTAGGGACCTTCTATGGCTACACCTTC
TRBJ1-1,-,TRBV7-2,-,CASSTEGWYMNTEAFF,TGTGCCAGCAGCACAGAAGGATGGTACATGAACACTGAAGCTTTCTTT
TRBJ1-2,-,TRBV29-1,-,CSVVAEYGYTF,TGCAGCGTTGTGGCAGAGTATGGCTACACCTTC
TRBJ1-5,-,TRBV7-9,-,CASRAQGGGNQPQHF,TGTGCCAGCAGGGCCCAGGGCGGGGGCAATCAGCCCCAGCATTTT
TRBJ2-4,-,TRBV29-1,-,CSVLEYGTFNNEQYF,TGCAGCGTCCTAGAATACGGGACTTTTAACAATGAGCAGTACTTC
TRBJ2-3,-,TRBV4-3,-,CASSQEPDQFIDTQYF,TGCGCCAGCAGCCAAGAGCCGGACCAGTTTATAGATACGCAGTATTTT
TRBJ1-1,TRBD1,TRBV5-1,-,CASSLDWKQGEVNTEAFF,TGCGCCAGCAGCTTGGATTGGAAACAGGGGGAGGTGAACACTGAAGCTTTCTTT
TRBJ2-5,-,TRBV4-1,-,CASSQEPGRGLGHQETQYF,TGCGCCAGCAGCCAAGAGCCGGGCAGAGGGCTTGGCCATCAAGAGACCCAGTACTTC
TRBJ1-1,TRBD1,TRBV6-2/TRBV6-3,-,CASSYYRDRGLTEAFF,TGTGCCAGCAGTTACTACCGAGACAGGGGTTTGACTGAAGCTTTCTTT
TRBJ2-7,-,TRBV5-1,few,CASTRGTVGSYEQYF,TGCGCCAGCACCCGGGGTACGGTCGGCTCCTACGAGCAGTACTTC
TRBJ2-3,-,TRBV20-1,few,CSASGRAASTDTQYF,TGCAGTGCTTCCGGACGAGCGGCTAGCACAGATACGCAGTATTTT
TRBJ2-7,TRBD1,TRBV4-3,few,CASSPWGTGVSEQYF,TGCGCCAGCAGCCCGTGGGGGACAGGGGTTTCCGAGCAGTACTTC
TRBJ1-1,-,TRBV5-1,few,CASSLAARNTEAFF,TGCGCCAGCAGCTTGGCCGCGAGGAACACTGAAGCTTTCTTT
TRBJ2-5,-,TRBV7-2,-,CASSSDPLEQYF,TGTGCCAGCAGCTCGGACCCCCTAGAGCAGTACTTC